The 24 T cell receptor beta chains listed next were all sequenced from one sample in a study of PD-1 blockade in classical Hodgkin lymphoma. Sequencing was performed with immunoSEQ multiplex PCR; in TCRdb, only in-frame clones are kept and a portion is missing. In the table there are approximately 89,000 clones, approximately 80% of which are singletons. Relapse after autologous stem cell transplantation occurred in every patient, and brentuximab vedotin exposure varied. The specimen comprised peripheral blood mononuclear cells (PBMCs), sampled at baseline. The receptors derive from a human donor with classical Hodgkin lymphoma.

The CDR3 DNA follows: TGTGCCAGCAGTTCTACCAGTTGGGAGACCCAGTACTTC. Its protein product is CASSSTSWETQYF. The rearrangement uses TRBV28 and TRBJ2-5; D remains ambiguous. The ends were cut back, 4 bases at V and 5 bases at J, with 11 bases in the middle. CDR3 length: 13 amino acids. Germline values: CDR1 MDHEN, CDR2 SYDVKM.

V and J are TRBV5-4 and TRBJ1-1, with D possibly TRBD1 on 6 matching bases. Germline V gives CDR1 SGHNT, CDR2 YYREEE (reference sequence). The CDR3 is 14 amino acids. Trimming cost V 0 bases and J 5 bases, with 11 bases left between them. This CDR3 is CASSLEYRVTEAFF. CDR3 DNA: TGTGCCAGCAGCTTGGAATACAGGGTTACTGAAGCTTTCTTT.

The V and J genes are TRBV10-1 and TRBJ2-1; D possibly matches TRBD1 or TRBD2 (5 bases each). The V end lost 5 bases, the J end lost 5 bases, and 10 bases lay between the germline ends. Germline CDR1 reads WNHNN; CDR2 reads SYGVQD (reference sequence). This CDR3 contains 13 residues. In nucleotides, the CDR3 is TGCGCCAGCAGTCGGGGCATCGACAATGAGCAGTTCTTC. Its protein is CASSRGIDNEQFF.

The chain uses TRBV10-2 and TRBJ2-7, with TRBD2 identical over 8 bases. This CDR3 has 15 amino acids. The junction had 10 bases not matched to a gene; V was cut back by 7 bases and J by 2 bases. Per germline, CDR1 WSHSY and CDR2 SAAADI. The CDR3 protein is CASIQSPGGAYEQYF. The CDR3 DNA reads as TGCGCCAGCATACAATCGCCGGGGGGGGCCTACGAGCAGTACTTC.

The rearrangement links TRBV5-1 to TRBJ2-5, with TRBD2 matching 7 bases. Germline V gene lookup returns CDR1 SGHRS and CDR2 YFSETQ. J gave up 1 base and V 0 bases, and 3 bases lay outside the gene matches. CDR3 length: 15 amino acids. The CDR3 loop is CASSLGGSRQETQYF. CDR3 DNA sequence: TGCGCCAGCAGCTTGGGCGGGAGCCGCCAAGAGACCCAGTACTTC.

The J gene is TRBJ2-7, the V gene TRBV7-9, with D tentatively TRBD1 or TRBD2 (5 bases each). Germline V gives CDR1 SEHNR, CDR2 FQNEAQ (reference sequence). CDR3 length: 13 residues. The V gene lost 1 base and the J gene lost 10 bases, with 14 bases spanning the gap. The CDR3 protein is CASSLERQGVQYF. In DNA, the CDR3 is TGTGCCAGCAGCTTAGAACGTCAGGGAGTCCAGTACTTC.

This rearrangement joins TRBV7-2 to TRBJ1-3; D is unclear. The germline V gene encodes CDR1 SGHTA and CDR2 FQGNSA. The CDR3 totals 17 residues. Trimming shortened V by 1 base and J by 0 bases, and 13 bases separated the two germline ends. The CDR3 here is CASSLESNLHSGNTIYF. The CDR3 bases are TGTGCCAGCAGCTTAGAGAGTAACCTACACTCTGGAAACACCATATATTTT.

This sequence joins TRBV4-3 and TRBJ1-3; 9 positions match TRBD1. The CDR3 has 15 amino acids. Germline CDR1 LGHNA, CDR2 YSLEER. Unmatched junction bases numbered 3, after V lost 6 bases and J lost 0 bases. CDR3 in DNA: TGCGCCAGCAGACCGGGACAGGGCTCTGGAAACACCATATATTTT. Translated, it gives CASRPGQGSGNTIYF.

The chain carries TRBV19 and TRBJ2-7, with 8 bases fitting TRBD2. V shed 0 bases, J shed 3 bases, and the junction held 10 bases outside the gene matches. This CDR3 contains 17 residues. Per germline, CDR1 LNHDA and CDR2 SQIVND (reference sequence). The CDR3 loop is CASSIERPGGNRYEQYF. In nucleotides, the CDR3 is TGTGCCAGTAGTATAGAAAGACCGGGAGGGAACCGCTACGAGCAGTACTTC.

This chain connects TRBV18 to TRBJ2-2; D uncertain. CDR1 is KGHSH and CDR2 is LQKENI in the germline V gene. The V end lost 4 bases, the J end lost 0 bases, and 9 bases lay between the germline ends. The CDR3 is 15 amino acids. In DNA, the CDR3 is TGTGCCAGCTCACTTACCGAATCGAACACCGGGGAGCTGTTTTTT. It is translated as CASSLTESNTGELFF.

This chain uses TRBV19 with TRBJ2-3; D may be TRBD1 (5 bases). The CDR3 is made up of 15 amino acids. With 4 bases removed from V and 0 bases from J, the gap between germline ends came to 11 bases. The V gene's germline CDR1 is LNHDA and CDR2 SQIVND (reference sequence). In DNA form, the CDR3 reads TGTGCCAGTAGTAAGTACGACAGAAGCACAGATACGCAGTATTTT. Its protein is CASSKYDRSTDTQYF.

The V call is TRBV5-1, the J call TRBJ2-3; 12 bases agree with TRBD2. J gave up 5 bases and V 4 bases, and 8 bases lay outside the gene matches. The CDR3 loop spans 16 amino acids. The germline gives CDR1 SGHRS, CDR2 YFSETQ. The CDR3 sequence: CASSPPLAGGEDTQYF. The CDR3 nucleotides are TGCGCCAGCAGCCCACCACTAGCGGGAGGTGAAGATACGCAGTATTTT.

The chain couples TRBV19 to TRBJ2-1; D is undetermined. V lost 3 bases, J lost 3 bases, and 15 bases lay in between. CDR3 length equals 16 residues. Germline V gene sequence: CDR1 LNHDA, CDR2 SQIVND (reference sequence). The CDR3 reads CASSMARVSDYNEQFF. CDR3 DNA: TGTGCCAGTAGTATGGCTAGGGTGAGTGACTACAATGAGCAGTTCTTC.

This clone was detected a few times. The chain has TRBV14 and TRBJ2-7, with 7 bases identical to TRBD1. The ends lost 3 bases at V and 3 bases at J; junction bases unmatched: 8. Germline CDR1 reads SGHDN; CDR2 reads FVKESK. The CDR3 contains 15 residues. The CDR3 loop is CASSQRQGNYYEQYF. In nucleotides, the CDR3 is TGTGCCAGCAGCCAGAGACAGGGAAATTACTACGAGCAGTACTTC.

The CDR3 reads CASSLGQGGIKTQYF. The CDR3 nucleotides are TGTGCCAGCAGCTTAGGACAGGGGGGAATAAAGACCCAGTACTTC. The chain links TRBV7-3 to TRBJ2-5; TRBD1 matches at 10 bases. Germline lookup yields CDR1 SGHTA and CDR2 FQGTGA. The CDR3 has 15 residues. With 2 bases clipped from V and 6 bases from J, the junction kept 6 bases outside the gene matches.

V usage is TRBV27 and J usage is TRBJ2-3; 10 nucleotides match TRBD2. V lost 5 bases, J lost 10 bases, and 9 bases stayed unmatched. The CDR3 length is 14 residues. Germline V CDR1 and CDR2: MNHEY, SMNVEV (reference sequence). CDR3 coding DNA: TGTGCCAGCAGTCCAACACGACTAGCGGGTGCGCAGTATTTT. This gives the protein CASSPTRLAGAQYF.

The chain combines TRBV4-3 with TRBJ2-7, with 7 bases aligning to TRBD2. CDR3 length: 15 amino acids. With 0 bases clipped from V and 5 bases from J, the junction kept 7 bases outside the gene matches. Per germline, CDR1 LGHNA and CDR2 YSLEER. This CDR3 is CASSQDPAGNNEQYF. DNA of the CDR3: TGCGCCAGCAGCCAAGATCCAGCGGGAAATAACGAGCAGTACTTC.

The chain recombines TRBV19 with TRBJ2-7; D is undetermined. The CDR3 has 13 residues. From germline, CDR1 is LNHDA and CDR2 SQIVND (reference sequence). V lost 5 bases, J lost 5 bases, and 13 bases lay in between. The CDR3 spells CASSLQRHHEQYF. CDR3 bases: TGTGCCAGTAGTTTACAAAGACACCACGAGCAGTACTTC.

The genes are TRBV27 and TRBJ2-3, with 10 bases fitting TRBD2. From germline, CDR1 is MNHEY and CDR2 SMNVEV (reference sequence). V was pared by 1 base and J by 4 bases, with 5 bases of the junction left unmatched. There are 16 residues in the CDR3. The CDR3, as DNA: TGTGCCAGCAGTTTATGGCCAGCGGGAGGGTCAGATACGCAGTATTTT. Its protein product is CASSLWPAGGSDTQYF.

This clone was seen only once. The J gene is TRBJ1-1, the V gene TRBV12-5; D is perhaps TRBD1 (6 bases). V was pared by 3 bases and J by 0 bases, with 8 bases between. The CDR3 spans 14 residues. Germline loops: CDR1 LGHNT, CDR2 FRNRAP. The CDR3 here is CASGLSGVNTEAFF. CDR3 nucleotides: TGTGCTAGTGGTTTATCAGGGGTGAACACTGAAGCTTTCTTT.

The rearrangement joins TRBV19 to TRBJ2-7; D uncertain. The V end lost 1 base, the J end lost 7 bases, and 11 bases lay between the germline ends. CDR3 length: 13 amino acids. The germline V gene has CDR1 LNHDA and CDR2 SQIVND (reference sequence). CDR3 nucleotide sequence: TGTGCCAGTAGTATAGGTCGATTCGGGGAGCAGTACTTC. It translates to CASSIGRFGEQYF.

This chain uses TRBV29-1 with TRBJ2-2, with a weak D call TRBD2 (6 bases). The CDR3 length is 12 residues. CDR1 SQVTM and CDR2 ANQGSEA come from the germline V gene. V gave up 6 bases and J gave up 5 bases, with 10 bases separating them. The CDR3 nucleotides read TGCAGCGTCGGGACTCCAACCGGGGAGCTGTTTTTT. Encoded protein: CSVGTPTGELFF.

The chain has TRBV6-6 and TRBJ2-7, with unresolved D. The germline V and J ends were trimmed by 6 bases and 6 bases, with 9 bases remaining between them. There are 11 residues in the CDR3. Germline CDR1 is MNHNY and CDR2 is SVGAGI (reference sequence). CDR3: CASSPGTEQYF. For the CDR3, the DNA is TGTGCCAGCAGCCCCGGCACCGAGCAGTACTTC.

In this sample, this clone turned up once. The J gene is TRBJ2-7, the V gene TRBV4-2, with unresolved D. Trimming removed 3 bases at V and 6 bases at J, with 9 bases between. Per the germline V gene, CDR1 is LGHNA and CDR2 is YNFKEQ. CDR3 length equals 12 residues. The CDR3 loop is CASSHAAGEQYF. CDR3 DNA sequence: TGTGCCAGCAGCCATGCGGCAGGCGAGCAGTACTTC.